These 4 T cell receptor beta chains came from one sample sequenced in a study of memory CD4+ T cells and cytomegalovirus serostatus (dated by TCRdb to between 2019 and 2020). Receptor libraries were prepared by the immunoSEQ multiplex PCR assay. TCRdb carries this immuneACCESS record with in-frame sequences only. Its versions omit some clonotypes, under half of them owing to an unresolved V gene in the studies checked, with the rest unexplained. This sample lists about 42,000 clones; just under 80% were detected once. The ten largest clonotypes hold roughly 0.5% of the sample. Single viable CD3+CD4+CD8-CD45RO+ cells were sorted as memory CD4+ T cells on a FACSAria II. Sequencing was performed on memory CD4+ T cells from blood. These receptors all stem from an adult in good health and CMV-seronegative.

CDR3 region: CASSLRDRSNTGELFF. The CDR3 nucleotides read TGCGCCAGCAGCCTCCGAGACAGGTCGAACACCGGGGAGCTGTTTTTT. V is TRBV5-1 and J is TRBJ2-2; D might be TRBD1 (6 bases). Looked up from germline, CDR1 is SGHRS and CDR2 is YFSETQ. Trimming shortened V by 4 bases and J by 0 bases, and 13 bases separated the two germline ends. The CDR3 extends over 16 amino acids.

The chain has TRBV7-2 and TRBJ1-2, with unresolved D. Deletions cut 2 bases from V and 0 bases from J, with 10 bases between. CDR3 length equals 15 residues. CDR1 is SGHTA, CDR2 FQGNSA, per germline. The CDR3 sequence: CASSLSGASNYGYTF. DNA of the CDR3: TGTGCCAGCAGCTTATCAGGAGCATCTAACTATGGCTACACCTTC.

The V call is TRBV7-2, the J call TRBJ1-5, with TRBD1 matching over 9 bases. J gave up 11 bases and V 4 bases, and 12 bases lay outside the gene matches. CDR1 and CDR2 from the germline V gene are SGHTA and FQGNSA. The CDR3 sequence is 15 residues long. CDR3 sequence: CASSSGTGRSRAQHF. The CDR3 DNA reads TGTGCCAGCAGCTCAGGGACAGGGAGGAGCAGAGCCCAGCATTTT.

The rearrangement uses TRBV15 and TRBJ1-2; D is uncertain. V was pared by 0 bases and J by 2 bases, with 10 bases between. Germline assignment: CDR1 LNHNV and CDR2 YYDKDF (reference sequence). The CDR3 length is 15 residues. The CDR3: CATSRDQAANYGYTF. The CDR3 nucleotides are TGTGCCACCAGCAGAGATCAAGCAGCGAACTATGGCTACACCTTC.